Presented here are 14 T cell receptor beta chains from one specimen sequenced in a study of T cell repertoires in cytomegalovirus infection. TCRdb re-derived calls from the reads in MiXCR, one entry per CDR3 protein. The table includes around 630,000 distinct CDR3 sequences, 24% detected once. The sequenced material came from CD8+ T cells from PBMCs. These receptor sequences come from a human donor in good health (CMV status not recorded). Some clones in this sample may be carry-over from other donors' samples.

The rearrangement links TRBV24-1 to TRBJ2-1, with TRBD2 matching over 8 bases. The CDR3 contains 16 residues. CDR1 and CDR2 (germline): KGHDR, SFDVKD. J gave up 8 bases and V 1 base, and 9 bases lay outside the gene matches. The CDR3 nucleotides are TGTGCCACCAGTGATTTCCGGGGGGGCGATTCGGATGAGCAGTTCTTC. Protein: CATSDFRGGDSDEQFF.

Concerning this clonotype itself: The germline gene is not matched at one end of the junction; a read error may be the cause. The V call is TRBV20-1, the J call TRBJ2-4; 12 nucleotides agree with TRBD2. From germline, CDR1 is DFQATT and CDR2 SNEGSKA (reference sequence). CDR3 length equals 14 residues. As DNA, the CDR3 is TGCAGTGCCCGGACTAGCGGGGCCAAAGACATTCAGTACTTC. It is translated as CSARTSGAKDIQYF.

This clonotype was recorded a few times. The CDR3 loop is CASSYGQASSYNSPLHF. The CDR3 region has the DNA TGTGCCAGCAGTTACGGGCAGGCCAGCTCCTATAATTCACCCCTCCACTTT. The V call is TRBV6-2 or TRBV6-3, the J call TRBJ1-6, with D unclear. Trimming took 2 bases from V and 0 from J, leaving 11 bases between them. Germline V gives CDR1 MNHEY, CDR2 SVGEGT. The CDR3 covers 17 residues.

The V gene is TRBV9, the J gene TRBJ1-1; 7 nucleotides agree with TRBD1. The CDR3 loop spans 14 amino acids. V shed 4 bases, J shed 6 bases, and the junction held 9 bases outside the gene matches. From germline, CDR1 is SGDLS and CDR2 YYNGEE. The CDR3 sequence: CASSPGTAISEAFF. In DNA form, the CDR3 reads TGTGCCAGCAGCCCGGGGACAGCGATCTCTGAAGCTTTCTTT.

This chain joins TRBV13 and TRBJ1-6, with 10 bases lining up with TRBD1. The CDR3 loop spans 18 amino acids. After removal of 4 bases from V and 0 bases from J, the junction contained 6 bases not matched to a gene. CDR1 is PRHDT and CDR2 is FYEKMQ in the germline V gene (reference sequence). CDR3 sequence (DNA): TGTGCCAGCAGCTCTCTAGGGACAGGGGACTCCTATAATTCACCCCTCCACTTT. It codes for CASSSLGTGDSYNSPLHF.

The rearrangement links TRBV15 to TRBJ1-4; D unresolved. V gave up 0 bases and J gave up 4 bases, with 9 bases separating them. This CDR3 contains 15 residues. Germline CDR1 reads LNHNV; CDR2 reads YYDKDF (reference sequence). The CDR3 reads CATSRDRQDNEKLFF. The CDR3 DNA sequence: TGTGCCACCAGCAGAGATCGGCAGGATAATGAAAAACTGTTTTTT. The full variable domain, in which reference TRBV15 and TRBJ1-4 provide the parts outside the CDR3, is DAMVIQNPRYQVTQFGKPVTLSCSQTLNHNVMYWYQQKSSQAPKLLFHYYDKDFNNEADTPDNFQSRRPNTSFCFLDIRSPGLGDTAMYLCATSRDRQDNEKLFFGSGTQLSVL.

The J gene is TRBJ2-5, the V gene TRBV3-1, with D uncertain. Looked up from germline, CDR1 is LGHDT and CDR2 is YNNKEL (reference sequence). The CDR3 length is 13 residues. Trimming removed 2 bases from V and 2 bases from J, with 6 bases in between. CDR3 DNA sequence: TGTGCCAGCAGCCAATGGCGGCAAGAGACCCAGTACTTC. This translates into CASSQWRQETQYF.

This clonotype came up many times. The chain couples TRBV12-3 or TRBV12-4 to TRBJ2-5; 9 nucleotides align to TRBD1. The CDR3 has 18 amino acids. V shed 5 bases, J shed 5 bases, and the junction held 18 bases outside the gene matches. The CDR3 nucleotides are TGTGCCAGCAGTCCCCGGGACAGGGTCTTTCTCGGAGAGGAGACCCAGTACTTC. Protein sequence: CASSPRDRVFLGEETQYF.

V usage is TRBV14 and J usage is TRBJ1-5; TRBD1 matches at 9 bases. The CDR3 loop spans 15 amino acids. With V trimmed by 5 bases and J by 8 bases, 10 bases remained unmatched. From germline, CDR1 is SGHDN and CDR2 FVKESK. The CDR3 nucleotides are TGTGCCAGCAGCGCCCGGACAGGGGTGGGTGAGCCCCAGCATTTT. It is translated as CASSARTGVGEPQHF.

CDR3: CASSPPGAANYGYTF. CDR3 DNA: TGTGCCAGCAGCCCTCCGGGTGCCGCTAACTATGGCTACACCTTC. The rearrangement joins TRBV7-9 to TRBJ1-2; no clear D. This CDR3 is built from 15 residues. V lost 5 bases and J lost 0, with 13 bases in between. Per germline, CDR1 SEHNR and CDR2 FQNEAQ (reference sequence).

This clonotype was observed a few times. The chain couples TRBV14 to TRBJ1-6; D call uncertain. Trimming stripped 1 base from V and 4 bases from J, with 8 bases between. The CDR3 is 15 residues long. The germline V gene encodes CDR1 SGHDN and CDR2 FVKESK. DNA of the CDR3: TGTGCCAGCAGCCAAGGCCCCAGTTATAATTCACCCCTCCACTTT. This translates into CASSQGPSYNSPLHF.

This clonotype has a count of ten or more. The rearrangement uses TRBV7-6 and TRBJ1-2; D possibly corresponds to TRBD1 (6 bases). Germline-derived CDR1 and CDR2 are SGHVS and FNYEAQ. The CDR3 loop spans 14 amino acids. The V end was cut by 5 bases, the J end by 3 bases, with 13 bases between. The CDR3 spells CASSPIEGDYGYTF. CDR3 in DNA: TGTGCCAGCAGCCCGATCGAGGGGGACTATGGCTACACCTTC.

The chain combines TRBV20-1 with TRBJ1-2, with D unresolved. The CDR3 is 11 amino acids. Germline values: CDR1 DFQATT, CDR2 SNEGSKA (reference sequence). Trimming took off 3 bases at V and 4 bases at J, with 6 bases between the two ends. The CDR3 coding sequence is TGCAGTGCTAGGGACGGCTATGGCTACACCTTC. This translates into CSARDGYGYTF.

The chain is built from TRBV28 and TRBJ1-5; a weak D match, TRBD1 (5 bases). Germline-derived CDR1 and CDR2 are MDHEN and SYDVKM. V was trimmed by 3 bases and J by 7 bases, leaving 13 bases between them. The CDR3 contains 14 residues. The CDR3 loop reads CASSFTGRRQPQHF. The CDR3 region has the DNA TGTGCCAGCAGTTTTACGGGGCGGAGACAGCCCCAGCATTTT.